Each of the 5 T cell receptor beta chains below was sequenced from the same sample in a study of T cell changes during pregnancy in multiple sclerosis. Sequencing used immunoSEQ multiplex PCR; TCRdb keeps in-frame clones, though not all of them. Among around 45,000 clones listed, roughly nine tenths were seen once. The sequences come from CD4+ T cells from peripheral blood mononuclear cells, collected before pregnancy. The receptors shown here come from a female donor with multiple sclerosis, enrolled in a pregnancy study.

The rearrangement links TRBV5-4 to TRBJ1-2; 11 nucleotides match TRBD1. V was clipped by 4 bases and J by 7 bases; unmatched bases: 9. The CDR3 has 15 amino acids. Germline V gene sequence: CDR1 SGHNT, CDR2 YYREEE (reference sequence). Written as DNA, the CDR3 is TGTGCCAGCAGCCTAATATTGGGGACAGGGGGTGGCTACACCTTC. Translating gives CASSLILGTGGGYTF.

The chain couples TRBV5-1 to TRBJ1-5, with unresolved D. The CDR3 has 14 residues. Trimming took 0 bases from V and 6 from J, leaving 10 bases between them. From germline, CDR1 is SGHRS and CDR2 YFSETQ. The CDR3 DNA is TGCGCCAGCAGCTTGGACTGGGGAGGTCAGCCCCAGCATTTT. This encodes CASSLDWGGQPQHF.

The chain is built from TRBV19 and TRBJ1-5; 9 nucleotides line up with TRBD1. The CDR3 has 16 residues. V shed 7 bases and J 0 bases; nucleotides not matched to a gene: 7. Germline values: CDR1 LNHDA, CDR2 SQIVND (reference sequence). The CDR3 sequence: CASTPRTGVSNQPQHF. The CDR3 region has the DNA TGTGCCAGTACCCCCCGGACAGGGGTTAGCAATCAGCCCCAGCATTTT.

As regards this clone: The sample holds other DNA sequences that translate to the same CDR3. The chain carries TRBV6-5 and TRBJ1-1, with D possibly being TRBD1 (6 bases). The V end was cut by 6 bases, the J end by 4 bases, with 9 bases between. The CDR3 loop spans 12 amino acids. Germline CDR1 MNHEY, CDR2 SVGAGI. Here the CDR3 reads CASSQDSTEAFF. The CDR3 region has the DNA TGTGCCAGCAGCCAGGACAGCACTGAAGCTTTCTTT.

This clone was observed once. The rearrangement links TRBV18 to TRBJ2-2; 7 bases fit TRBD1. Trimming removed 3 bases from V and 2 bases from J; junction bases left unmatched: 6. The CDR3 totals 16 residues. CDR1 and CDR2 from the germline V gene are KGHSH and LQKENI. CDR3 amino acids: CASSPLNRGNTGELFF. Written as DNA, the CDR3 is TGTGCCAGCTCACCGCTTAACAGGGGAAACACCGGGGAGCTGTTTTTT.